This entry concerns a single T cell receptor beta chain. Its target antigen remains unknown. Within one base of it there is no much larger clone, and no base qualities were kept. V sheds 3 bases and J sheds 8 bases, leaving 8 bases between their ends. The CDR3 spans 12 residues, from the cysteine through the phenylalanine. The retained sequence is limited to the CDR3, 36 bases, with the frame set at the first base. CDR1 and CDR2 were assigned from the germline V gene (reference sequence) as PRHDT and FYEKMQ. TCR CDR3 regions were amplified from genomic DNA by multiplex PCR using the deep immunoSEQ assay. Extracted genomic DNA from each cell subset was distributed evenly across all wells of several immunoSEQ 96-well plates, and each plate was treated as a replicate. For sorted subsets, each replicate PCR was loaded with roughly 190 ng genomic DNA, equivalent to 32,000 or so T cell genomes. Purified libraries were measured with a Qubit 3.0 fluorometer, size-checked on a Bioanalyzer 2100, and measured again with the KAPA Library Quantification kit. Every immunoSEQ 96-well plate was sequenced on a separate single-read 150-cycle Illumina NextSeq 550 flow cell. The source study handled its data this way. Because only junctional sequences without quality scores were contained in the immunoSEQ output, filtering matching that applied to full-length reads could not be performed. Sequences were annotated with PyIR, a Python wrapper for IgBLAST v1.9, and V/J genes and CDR3 were assigned using IMGT germline references. Reads were filtered out if the reads had weak V/J assignments (E-value above 1e-6), no CDR3, stop codons, out-of-frame junctions, or ambiguous translated residues. V3J clonotypes were defined by identical inferred V gene, J gene, and CDR3 amino acid sequence. To compute the percentage overlap between repertoires, the number of shared unique clonotypes was divided by the size of the smaller repertoire. RTK rarefaction, the Chao1 estimator, and Recon v2.1 estimates of unobserved clonotypes were used to assess repertoire richness. OLGA was used to compute generation probabilities for all TCRbeta clonotypes that the gDNA method yielded from a few donors. TCRdb carries this immuneACCESS record with in-frame sequences only. Its versions omit some clonotypes, under half of them owing to an unresolved V gene in the studies checked, with the rest unexplained. V and J calls and clone size are those listed in that table; D and trimming were worked out from the DNA. This sample comprises about 380,000 clones, about 96% of them detected only once. The ten biggest clones cover more than 0.3% of the sample.

Donors were healthy HIV-negative adults with no recently reported acute infections or vaccinations. Every donor was a Caucasian adult residing in Nashville, Tennessee, USA. CD8 memory samples combined magnetically selected CD45RO+ cells with CCR7-negative CD45RA+ effector memory (TemRA) cells. Blood was obtained by leukapheresis, after which PBMCs were separated by Ficoll-Histopaque density gradient centrifugation and cryopreserved in liquid nitrogen vapor phase. Analytical flow cytometry was used to check the purity and quantity of every magnetically sorted T cell population. Genomic DNA was isolated from each sorted fraction and quantified by UV absorbance on a Nanodrop 2000c. This record comes from a study of shared clonotypes between healthy human individuals (dated by TCRdb to about 2020). Some background on the complete study: Three men and a couple of women, aged 18 to 49 years, made up the cohort. Per donor, three plates each were used for CD4 naive and CD4 memory, two for CD8 naive, and one for CD8 memory. The study deeply sequenced blood TCR repertoires of five healthy adults to estimate repertoire size and the extent of clonotype sharing between individuals. To increase sequencing depth and limit assay-specific biases, different laboratories used diverse techniques to prepare libraries and sequence TCR repertoires. Leukapheresis yielded between about 0.94 and 9 billion PBMCs per donor.

Findings and caveats that apply to the study as a whole: Even with the large sequencing depth, rarefaction of the sorted-subset datasets indicated that sequencing was incomplete. Estimated clonotype richness was generally larger for naive than for memory subsets. When a handful of donors were compared, the shared fraction of clonotypes was about 5.5% for naive CD4, 3% to 4% for naive CD8, 2% to 2.5% for memory CD4, and roughly 0.43% for memory CD8. Compared with non-shared clonotypes, the clonotypes found in all four sorted-subset donors had higher generation probabilities. Sampling was restricted to blood, and TCR repertoires in tissue are likely to differ from TCR repertoires in blood. Pairwise subsampling led to the expectation that sequencing depth would affect the degree of clonotype sharing among donors. Because the study included a small number of donors, the genetic and exposure-history diversity represented was limited.

Sequencing was done on a sample of memory CD8+ T cells sorted from blood. Taken with the paper, the label for cell subset or site translates to: CD45RO+ cells pooled with CCR7-negative TemRA cells. The chain is encoded by TRBV13 joined to TRBJ1-3; matching of 5 bases hints at TRBD1 as the D gene. The TCR comes from a young man in good health. The sequenced DNA is TGTGCCAGCAGCTTGGGGCGGTACACCATATATTTT. The translation is CASSLGRYTIYF. The full variable domain, with segments outside the CDR3 supplied by the reference TRBV13 and TRBJ1-3 proteins, appears as AAGVIQSPRHLIKEKRETATLKCYPIPRHDTVYWYQQGPGQDPQFLISFYEKMQSDKGSIPDRFSAQQFSDYHSELNMSSLELGDSALYFCASSLGRYTIYFGEGSWLTVV.